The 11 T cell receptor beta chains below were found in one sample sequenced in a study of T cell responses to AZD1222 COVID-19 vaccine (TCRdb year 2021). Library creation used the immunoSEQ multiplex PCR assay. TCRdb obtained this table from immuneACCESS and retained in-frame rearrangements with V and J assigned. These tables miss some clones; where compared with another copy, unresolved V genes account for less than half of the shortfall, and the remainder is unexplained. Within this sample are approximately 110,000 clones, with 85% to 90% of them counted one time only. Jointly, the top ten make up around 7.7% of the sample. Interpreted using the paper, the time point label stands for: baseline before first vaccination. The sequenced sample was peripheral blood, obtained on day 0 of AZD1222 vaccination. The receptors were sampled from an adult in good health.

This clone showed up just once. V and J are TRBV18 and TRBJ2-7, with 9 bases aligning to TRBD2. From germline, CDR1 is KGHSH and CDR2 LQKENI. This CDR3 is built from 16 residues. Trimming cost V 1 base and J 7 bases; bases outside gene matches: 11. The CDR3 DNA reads TGTGCCAGCTCACCACTGGTAACGGTGCTAGCGGGGGAGCAGTACTTC. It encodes CASSPLVTVLAGEQYF.

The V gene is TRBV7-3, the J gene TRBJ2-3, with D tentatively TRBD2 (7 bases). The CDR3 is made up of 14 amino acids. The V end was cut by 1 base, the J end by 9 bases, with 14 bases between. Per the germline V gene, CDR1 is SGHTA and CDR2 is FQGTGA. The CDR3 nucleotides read TGTGCCAGCAGCTTAATGGGGGCGGGGGTCACGCAGTATTTT. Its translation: CASSLMGAGVTQYF.

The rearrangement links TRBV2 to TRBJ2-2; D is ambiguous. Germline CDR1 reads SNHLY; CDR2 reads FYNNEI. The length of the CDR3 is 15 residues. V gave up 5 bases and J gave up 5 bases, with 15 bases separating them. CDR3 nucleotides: TGTGCCAGCAGTCTCCCCGGTGGCAGTACCGGGGAGCTGTTTTTT. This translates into CASSLPGGSTGELFF.

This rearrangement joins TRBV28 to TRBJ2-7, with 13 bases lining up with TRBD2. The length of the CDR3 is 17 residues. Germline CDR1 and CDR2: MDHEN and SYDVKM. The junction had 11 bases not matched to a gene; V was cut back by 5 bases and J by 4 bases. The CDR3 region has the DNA TGTGCCAGCAGTACCCGAATGACTAGCGGGAGGCTTTACGAGCAGTACTTC. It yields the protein CASSTRMTSGRLYEQYF.

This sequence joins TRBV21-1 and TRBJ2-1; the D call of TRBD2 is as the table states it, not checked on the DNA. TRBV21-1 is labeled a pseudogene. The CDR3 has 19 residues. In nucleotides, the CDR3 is TGTGCCAGCAGCAAATTAGTAGTGATAGCGGAGATCTCCTTCAGTGAGCAGTTCTTC. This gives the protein CASSKLVVIAEISFSEQFF.

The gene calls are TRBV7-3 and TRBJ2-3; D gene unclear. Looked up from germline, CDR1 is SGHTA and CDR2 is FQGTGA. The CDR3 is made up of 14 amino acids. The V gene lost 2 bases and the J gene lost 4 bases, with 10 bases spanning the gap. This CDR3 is CASSLLAFPDTQYF. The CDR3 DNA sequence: TGTGCCAGCAGCTTATTGGCCTTTCCAGATACGCAGTATTTT.

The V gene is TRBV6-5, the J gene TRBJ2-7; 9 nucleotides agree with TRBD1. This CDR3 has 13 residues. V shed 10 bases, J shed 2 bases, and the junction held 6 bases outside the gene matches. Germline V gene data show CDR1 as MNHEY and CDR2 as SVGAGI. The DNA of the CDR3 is TGTGCCACCGGACAGGGGACAACCTACGAGCAGTACTTC. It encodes CATGQGTTYEQYF.

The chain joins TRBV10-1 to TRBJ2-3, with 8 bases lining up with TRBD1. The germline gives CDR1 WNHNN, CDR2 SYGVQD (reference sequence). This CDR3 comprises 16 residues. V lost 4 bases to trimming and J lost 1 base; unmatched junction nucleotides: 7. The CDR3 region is CASSGPLQGGTDTQYF. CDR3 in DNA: TGCGCCAGCAGTGGCCCATTACAGGGGGGCACAGATACGCAGTATTTT.

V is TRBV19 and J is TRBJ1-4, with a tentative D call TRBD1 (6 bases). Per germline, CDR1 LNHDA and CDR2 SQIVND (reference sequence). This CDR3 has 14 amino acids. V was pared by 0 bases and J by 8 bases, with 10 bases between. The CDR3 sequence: CASSIDGQTEKLFF. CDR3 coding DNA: TGTGCCAGTAGTATAGATGGACAGACCGAAAAACTGTTTTTT.

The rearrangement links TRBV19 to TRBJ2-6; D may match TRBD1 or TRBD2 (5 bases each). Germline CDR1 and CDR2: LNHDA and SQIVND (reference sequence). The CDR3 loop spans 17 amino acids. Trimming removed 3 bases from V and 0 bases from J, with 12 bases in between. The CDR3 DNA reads TGTGCCAGTAGTATGGGGGTCCGGACCTCTGGGGCCAACGTCCTGACTTTC. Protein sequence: CASSMGVRTSGANVLTF. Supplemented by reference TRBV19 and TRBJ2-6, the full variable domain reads DGGITQSPKYLFRKEGQNVTLSCEQNLNHDAMYWYRQDPGQGLRLIYYSQIVNDFQKGDIAEGYSVSREKKESFPLTVTSAQKNPTAFYLCASSMGVRTSGANVLTFGAGSRLTVL.

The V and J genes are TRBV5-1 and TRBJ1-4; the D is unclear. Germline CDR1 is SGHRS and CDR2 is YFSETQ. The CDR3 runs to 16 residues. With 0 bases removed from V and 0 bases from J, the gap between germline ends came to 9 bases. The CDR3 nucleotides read TGCGCCAGCAGCTTGGGCGCACTTGCAACTAATGAAAAACTGTTTTTT. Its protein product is CASSLGALATNEKLFF.